The 26 T cell receptor beta chains presented below share a single source sample, sequenced in a study of T cells in localized non-small cell lung cancer. Measured with immunoSEQ multiplex PCR; TCRdb has only the in-frame clones, and not every one. The sample has roughly 72,000 clones; 80% are singletons. Here the sequenced sample was peripheral blood, taken before any cancer treatment. These receptors came from a female donor at least 60 years old with stage I lung adenocarcinoma.

The V gene is TRBV9, the J gene TRBJ1-1; a weak D match, TRBD1 (6 bases). Germline CDR1 reads SGDLS; CDR2 reads YYNGEE. This CDR3 has 16 residues. V was cut by 0 bases and J by 0 bases, with 12 bases left in between. The chain's CDR3 is CASSVGGHLVNTEAFF. The CDR3 coding sequence is TGTGCCAGCAGCGTAGGGGGACACCTGGTGAACACTGAAGCTTTCTTT.

This clone was observed a handful of times. The chain links TRBV28 to TRBJ1-5; D may be TRBD1 (5 bases). CDR3 size: 12 residues. Germline loops: CDR1 MDHEN, CDR2 SYDVKM. Trimming shortened V by 8 bases and J by 8 bases, and 13 bases separated the two germline ends. The CDR3 bases are TGTGCCAGCCGCCTTGGACATGAGCCCCAGCATTTT. As protein: CASRLGHEPQHF.

The rearrangement uses TRBV2 and TRBJ2-3; maybe TRBD2 (6 bases). The CDR3 contains 13 residues. Trimming removed 7 bases at V and 1 base at J, with 9 bases between. Germline CDR1 SNHLY, CDR2 FYNNEI. CDR3 in amino acids: CASTPGGTDTQYF. CDR3 nucleotide sequence: TGTGCCAGCACCCCGGGGGGCACAGATACGCAGTATTTT.

CDR3 bases: TGTGCCAGCAGCCCCCGGGGGACAGGGGGCAGGGAGACCCAGTACTTC. Translated, it gives CASSPRGTGGRETQYF. The chain combines TRBV5-6 with TRBJ2-5; TRBD1 matches at 12 bases. The CDR3 is made up of 16 amino acids. From germline, CDR1 is SGHDT and CDR2 YYEEEE. V shed 4 bases, J shed 5 bases, and the junction held 9 bases outside the gene matches. Complete variable domain (other parts from reference TRBV5-6 and TRBJ2-5): DAGVTQSPTHLIKTRGQQVTLRCSPKSGHDTVSWYQQALGQGPQFIFQYYEEEERQRGNFPDRFSGHQFPNYSSELNVNALLLGDSALYLCASSPRGTGGRETQYFGPGTRLLVL.

The chain uses TRBV6-5 and TRBJ2-1, with TRBD2 matching 8 bases. The CDR3 has 16 amino acids. CDR1 MNHEY and CDR2 SVGAGI come from the germline V gene. The trim removed 2 bases at V and 4 bases at J, leaving 7 bases unmatched. This CDR3 is CASSYHAGGLYNEQFF. DNA for the CDR3: TGTGCCAGCAGTTACCACGCGGGGGGCTTGTACAATGAGCAGTTCTTC.

The chain carries TRBV11-3 and TRBJ2-1; TRBD2 agrees at 9 bases. The germline CDR1 and CDR2 sequences are SGHNT and YENEEA. The CDR3 totals 14 residues. Losses at the gene ends were 4 bases for V and 6 bases for J; bases not matched to a gene: 4. The CDR3, as DNA: TGTGCCAGCAGCTCGGGACTAGCCCTCAATGAGCAGTTCTTC. Protein sequence: CASSSGLALNEQFF.

This clone counts as medium-sized. This chain links TRBV14 with TRBJ1-4; 7 bases align to TRBD1. The CDR3 sequence is 13 residues long. The V gene's germline CDR1 is SGHDN and CDR2 FVKESK. The V and J ends lost 6 bases and 4 bases, in that order; junction bases with no gene match: 2. CDR3 bases: TGTGCCAGCAGGGGACAGCTTAATGAAAAACTGTTTTTT. The encoded protein is CASRGQLNEKLFF.

V is TRBV10-3 and J is TRBJ1-2; no clear D gene. With 0 bases removed from V and 8 bases from J, the gap between germline ends came to 19 bases. The CDR3 has 16 amino acids. Germline lookup yields CDR1 ENHRY and CDR2 SYGVKD. CDR3 in DNA: TGTGCCATCAGTGAGTCGAGGGCACCAGGAGTCCGCGGCTACACCTTC. Protein product: CAISESRAPGVRGYTF.

The rearrangement joins TRBV14 to TRBJ2-6; D may correspond to TRBD1 or TRBD2 (5 bases each). The CDR3 runs to 18 residues. V was trimmed by 3 bases and J by 0 bases, leaving 15 bases between them. Germline V gene lookup returns CDR1 SGHDN and CDR2 FVKESK. This chain's CDR3 is CASSHWGRTPSGANVLTF. The DNA of the CDR3 is TGTGCCAGCAGCCATTGGGGACGGACGCCCTCTGGGGCCAACGTCCTGACTTTC.

The J gene is TRBJ2-2, the V gene TRBV18, with a tentative D call TRBD1 (6 bases). Per germline, CDR1 KGHSH and CDR2 LQKENI. Trimming took 6 bases from V and 7 from J, leaving 12 bases between them. CDR3 length equals 13 residues. Here the CDR3 reads CASSRDTLGELFF. The CDR3 region has the DNA TGTGCCAGCTCTAGGGACACCCTCGGGGAGCTGTTTTTT.

The chain links TRBV7-9 to TRBJ1-1; D ambiguous. Germline V gene lookup returns CDR1 SEHNR and CDR2 FQNEAQ (reference sequence). CDR3 length: 12 amino acids. V was pared by 5 bases and J by 6 bases, with 10 bases between. The CDR3 is CASSTINPEAFF. The CDR3 DNA reads as TGTGCCAGCAGCACTATAAATCCTGAAGCTTTCTTT.

The rearrangement uses TRBV19 and TRBJ2-2, with 11 bases lining up with TRBD2. Germline V gene lookup returns CDR1 LNHDA and CDR2 SQIVND (reference sequence). This CDR3 contains 14 residues. V shed 7 bases, J shed 7 bases, and the junction held 5 bases outside the gene matches. In nucleotides, the CDR3 is TGTGCCAGTACCGGGACTAGCGGTTTCGGGGAGCTGTTTTTT. Translation gives CASTGTSGFGELFF. Full variable domain (missing parts from reference TRBV19 and TRBJ2-2): DGGITQSPKYLFRKEGQNVTLSCEQNLNHDAMYWYRQDPGQGLRLIYYSQIVNDFQKGDIAEGYSVSREKKESFPLTVTSAQKNPTAFYLCASTGTSGFGELFFGEGSRLTVL.

In regard to this clone: This sample also contains other DNA sequences that code for the same CDR3. This chain joins TRBV4-3 and TRBJ1-5; unclear D gene. Trimming took off 0 bases at V and 5 bases at J, with 11 bases between the two ends. Looked up from germline, CDR1 is LGHNA and CDR2 is YSLEER. The CDR3 sequence is 15 residues long. The CDR3 sequence is CASSQDRAGHQPQHF. DNA of the CDR3: TGCGCCAGCAGCCAAGATCGGGCCGGCCATCAGCCCCAGCATTTT.

The chain combines TRBV7-6 with TRBJ1-3, with TRBD1 matching 9 bases. CDR3 length: 16 residues. Germline lookup yields CDR1 SGHVS and CDR2 FNYEAQ. The V segment lost 0 bases and the J segment 4 bases; nucleotides outside the gene matches: 4. DNA for the CDR3: TGTGCCAGCAGCTTAGCCACAGGGGGCACCGGAAACACCATATATTTT. This sequence encodes CASSLATGGTGNTIYF.

To note about this clone: This CDR3 is also generated by other DNA sequences in the sample. The chain employs TRBV5-4 and TRBJ2-2; D is possibly TRBD2 (6 bases). Looked up from germline, CDR1 is SGHNT and CDR2 is YYREEE (reference sequence). V was trimmed by 4 bases and J by 5 bases, leaving 12 bases between them. The CDR3 runs to 14 residues. The CDR3 DNA reads as TGTGCCAGCAGCCCTGGAGGGTTGACCGGGGAGCTGTTTTTT. Translating gives CASSPGGLTGELFF.

The chain combines TRBV9 with TRBJ2-7; 7 nucleotides agree with TRBD2. CDR3 length: 15 amino acids. CDR1 is SGDLS and CDR2 is YYNGEE in the germline V gene. The trim removed 3 bases at V and 0 bases at J, leaving 6 bases unmatched. CDR3 protein: CASSASGIPSYEQYF. The CDR3 DNA follows: TGTGCCAGCAGCGCTAGCGGAATTCCCTCCTACGAGCAGTACTTC.

V is TRBV7-9 and J is TRBJ2-7; D is uncertain. Trimming pared 5 bases from V and 4 bases from J, leaving 15 bases between. This CDR3 comprises 14 residues. In germline, CDR1 is SEHNR, CDR2 FQNEAQ (reference sequence). Written as DNA, the CDR3 is TGTGCCAGCAGCCCTACTCGGGCAGCTTACGAGCAGTACTTC. It encodes CASSPTRAAYEQYF.

The chain recombines TRBV2 with TRBJ2-5; 7 nucleotides agree with TRBD1. Germline V gene lookup returns CDR1 SNHLY and CDR2 FYNNEI. This CDR3 is 15 amino acids long. V lost 5 bases and J lost 5; bases outside the gene matches: 11. The CDR3 protein is CASSPWDGRGETQYF. Here the CDR3 DNA reads TGTGCCAGCAGTCCATGGGACGGCAGGGGGGAGACCCAGTACTTC. The variable domain in full, with the rest retrieved from reference TRBV2 and TRBJ2-5, is EPEVTQTPSHQVTQMGQEVILRCVPISNHLYFYWYRQILGQKVEFLVSFYNNEISEKSEIFDDQFSVERPDGSNFTLKIRSTKLEDSAMYFCASSPWDGRGETQYFGPGTRLLVL.

This clone came up once. The chain recombines TRBV30 with TRBJ2-1; no reliable D call. Germline V gene sequence: CDR1 GTSNPN, CDR2 SVGIG (reference sequence). V shed 2 bases and J shed 0 bases, with 11 bases lying between them. The CDR3 is 15 residues long. CDR3 region: CAWSMGRSSYNEQFF. CDR3 DNA: TGTGCCTGGAGTATGGGCCGCAGCTCCTACAATGAGCAGTTCTTC.

The genes are TRBV11-1 and TRBJ2-5; D remains unclear. Germline V gene lookup returns CDR1 SGHAT and CDR2 FQDESV (reference sequence). CDR3 length equals 13 residues. V dropped 5 bases and J dropped 5 bases, with 12 bases sitting between them. The CDR3 DNA reads TGTGCCAGCAGCGATCTCTTTGGGGAGACCCAGTACTTC. This encodes CASSDLFGETQYF.

This clone occurred once. The chain couples TRBV7-8 to TRBJ2-1; the D gene is possibly TRBD2 (6 bases). This CDR3 is built from 16 residues. Per the germline V gene, CDR1 is SGHVS and CDR2 is FQNEAQ. Trimming stripped 2 bases from V and 7 bases from J, with 18 bases between. The CDR3 protein is CASSLSMAAGGNEQFF. CDR3 nucleotide sequence: TGTGCCAGCAGCTTAAGCATGGCAGCGGGTGGGAATGAGCAGTTCTTC.

This clone was observed a handful of times. The sample has other DNA sequences that encode this CDR3 too. The gene calls are TRBV18 and TRBJ2-6, with D unclear. Trimming took 1 base from V and 0 from J, leaving 7 bases between them. Germline lookup yields CDR1 KGHSH and CDR2 LQKENI. CDR3 length: 16 amino acids. The DNA of the CDR3 is TGTGCCAGCTCACCACTGGCCGGCTCTGGGGCCAACGTCCTGACTTTC. Protein product: CASSPLAGSGANVLTF.

On this clone itself: The germline gene is not matched at one end of the junction; a read error may be the cause. This CDR3 is also generated by other DNA sequences in the sample. V usage is TRBV25-1 and J usage is TRBJ1-1, with 8 bases fitting TRBD1. The CDR3 has 14 amino acids. Germline V lookup: CDR1 MGHDK, CDR2 SYGVNS. CDR3 region: CASSGQGASTEAFF. CDR3 sequence (DNA): TGTGCCAGCAGTGGCCAGGGGGCGAGTACTGAAGCTTTTTTT. Based on the CDR3 plus reference TRBV25-1 and TRBJ1-1, the full variable domain is EADIYQTPRYLVIGTGKKITLECSQTMGHDKMYWYQQDPGMELHLIHYSYGVNSTEKGDLSSESTVSRIRTEHFPLTLESARPSHTSQYLCASSGQGASTEAFFGQGTRLTVV.

The chain is built from TRBV6-6 and TRBJ2-7, with TRBD1 identical over 9 bases. The CDR3 is made up of 13 amino acids. Germline CDR1 reads MNHNY; CDR2 reads SVGAGI (reference sequence). Trimming took 4 bases from V and 3 from J; bases not matched to a gene: 1. This chain's CDR3 is CASSSGQGYEQYF. CDR3 in DNA: TGTGCCAGCAGTTCGGGACAGGGCTACGAGCAGTACTTC.

V and J are TRBV20-1 and TRBJ1-2; D ambiguous. V was shortened by 8 bases and J by 3 bases, with 10 bases between the two germline ends. CDR3 length: 11 residues. Germline V gives CDR1 DFQATT, CDR2 SNEGSKA (reference sequence). The CDR3 region has the DNA TGCAGTCCGGGCATGTACTATGGCTACACCTTC. Its protein is CSPGMYYGYTF.

The genes are TRBV4-3 and TRBJ2-2; tentatively, D is TRBD1 (5 bases). The ends were cut back, 0 bases at V and 7 bases at J, with 18 bases in the middle. From germline, CDR1 is LGHNA and CDR2 YSLEER. The CDR3 length is 17 residues. CDR3 DNA: TGCGCCAGCAGCCAAGAAATTGTGGCAGGGCAGGTCGGGGAGCTGTTTTTT. It yields the protein CASSQEIVAGQVGELFF.